The 26 T cell receptor beta chains listed next were all sequenced from one sample in a study of CXCR3-negative and CXCR3-positive naive CD8 T cells. Study outcomes and limitations: TRB CDR3 hydrophobicity was greater in CXCR3-positive naive cells than in CXCR3-negative naive cells.

In preparing the TRB cDNA libraries, 5' RACE with UMI labels was used. From the 5' RACE reads, TCRdb lists one entry per CDR3 protein and no DNA. The listing contains some 100,000 distinct CDR3 sequences. The antigens these receptors bind are not known. Sequencing used naive CXCR3+ CD8+ T cells from blood. Subset here: CD45RO-CCR7+CD27+CD95- naive CD8+ T cells expressing CXCR3 (TNR3+). The receptor set was obtained from a human donor in good health. Some clones in this sample may be carry-over from other donors' samples.

The chain joins TRBV7-9 to TRBJ2-5; TCRdb reports TRBD1, a call that lacks DNA to check it against. CDR3 length: 18 amino acids. Germline lookup yields CDR1 SEHNR and CDR2 FQNEAQ (reference sequence). CDR3 region: CASSFLPGPDREQETQYF.

This chain uses TRBV7-9 with TRBJ2-2; the TCRdb call, TRBD1, lacks DNA for checking. CDR1 and CDR2 from the germline V gene are SEHNR and FQNEAQ (reference sequence). The CDR3 length is 18 residues. CDR3 sequence: CASSPYRKQGQDTGELFF. Together with reference TRBV7-9 and TRBJ2-2, the CDR3 gives the full variable domain: DTGVSQNPRHKITKRGQNVTFRCDPISEHNRLYWYRQTLGQGPEFLTYFQNEAQLEKSRLLSDRFSAERPKGSFSTLEIQRTEQGDSAMYLCASSPYRKQGQDTGELFFGEGSRLTVL.

The V call is TRBV29-1, the J call TRBJ2-1; TCRdb picks TRBD2, but there is no DNA to check that call. CDR1 SQVTM and CDR2 ANQGSEA come from the germline V gene. The CDR3 contains 13 residues. CDR3 residues: CSETSGSYNERFF.

V is TRBV20-1 and J is TRBJ2-7; TCRdb picks TRBD1, but there is no DNA to check that call. The CDR3 spans 13 residues. Germline CDR1 DFQATT, CDR2 SNEGSKA (reference sequence). The CDR3: CSAMGTLSYEQYF.

The chain uses TRBV7-7 and TRBJ2-5; TCRdb's D call of TRBD2 is untestable without DNA. This CDR3 contains 15 residues. The V gene's germline CDR1 is SSHAT and CDR2 FNYEAQ (reference sequence). The CDR3 sequence: CASSLAVSRRETQYF. Combining the CDR3 with reference TRBV7-7 and TRBJ2-5 gives the whole variable domain GAGVSQSPRYKVTKRGQDVTLRCDPISSHATLYWYQQALGQGPEFLTYFNYEAQPDKSGLPSDRFSAERPEGSISTLTIQRTEQRDSAMYRCASSLAVSRRETQYFGPGTRLLVL.

The chain is built from TRBV5-1 and TRBJ2-1. Germline assignment: CDR1 SGHRS and CDR2 YFSETQ. The CDR3 covers 13 residues. The CDR3 loop is CASSLGRGNEQFF.

The rearrangement uses TRBV6-5 and TRBJ2-7; TCRdb's assignment of TRBD1 cannot be checked, as there is no DNA. The CDR3 runs to 17 residues. Per the germline V gene, CDR1 is MNHEY and CDR2 is SVGAGI. The CDR3 protein is CASSPGRLLYSSYEQYF.

The chain couples TRBV12-2 to TRBJ2-1. TRBV12-2 is termed a pseudogene. There are 17 residues in the CDR3. Here the CDR3 reads CASRLGQSGRPYNEQFF.

The V gene is TRBV21-1, the J gene TRBJ2-7. TRBV21-1 is termed a pseudogene. The CDR3 has 14 amino acids. This CDR3 reads CASSKNHRHEEQYF.

The V call is TRBV29-1, the J call TRBJ2-4. The CDR3 covers 13 residues. Per germline, CDR1 SQVTM and CDR2 ANQGSEA. This CDR3 is CSGALGAKNIQYF.

This chain links TRBV5-6 with TRBJ1-5. CDR3 length: 17 residues. Germline CDR1 SGHDT, CDR2 YYEEEE. The CDR3 loop is CASSLGGEDTIYQPQHF.

The chain carries TRBV5-1 and TRBJ2-5; the D gene TCRdb calls, TRBD1, cannot be checked with no DNA. The germline V gene encodes CDR1 SGHRS and CDR2 YFSETQ. The CDR3 is made up of 16 amino acids. The CDR3 reads CASSLETTDREETQYF.

The V and J genes are TRBV5-1 and TRBJ2-1. Germline V gene sequence: CDR1 SGHRS, CDR2 YFSETQ. The CDR3 runs 15 residues. The chain's CDR3 is CASSFTLSSYNEQFF.

The J gene is TRBJ2-7, the V gene TRBV5-4; the TRBD2 assignment by TCRdb is unverifiable without DNA. This CDR3 region has 15 residues. The germline CDR1 and CDR2 sequences are SGHNT and YYREEE (reference sequence). This chain's CDR3 is CASSGLSGSPDEQYF.

This rearrangement joins TRBV20-1 to TRBJ2-2; TCRdb indicates TRBD2, and absent DNA this call remains unverified. This CDR3 spans 18 amino acids. Germline V lookup: CDR1 DFQATT, CDR2 SNEGSKA (reference sequence). Here the CDR3 reads CSARDEGEPFANTGELFF.

CDR3: CASSYRGGNSPLHF. This rearrangement joins TRBV6-5 to TRBJ1-6. The length of the CDR3 is 14 residues. The germline V gene encodes CDR1 MNHEY and CDR2 SVGAGI.

The chain uses TRBV27 and TRBJ2-7. The CDR3 covers 15 residues. Germline CDR1 and CDR2: MNHEY and SMNVEV (reference sequence). The CDR3 reads CASSFANSAPYEQYF.

V and J are TRBV19 and TRBJ2-6. The CDR3 spans 16 residues. Germline assignment: CDR1 LNHDA and CDR2 SQIVND (reference sequence). CDR3 in amino acids: CASSIDPGSGANVLTF.

The chain employs TRBV12-3 or TRBV12-4 and TRBJ1-2. This CDR3 is 12 amino acids long. The CDR3 here is CASSPMVDGYTF.

This chain links TRBV4-1 with TRBJ2-1; the D call of TRBD1 rests on TCRdb alone, since no DNA is present to check it. The CDR3 sequence is 13 residues long. Germline V CDR1 and CDR2: MGHRA, YSYEKL. The CDR3 loop is CASSQAGMDEQFF.

This chain links TRBV4-3 with TRBJ1-1; TCRdb names TRBD1, which stays unverified in the absence of DNA. Germline V CDR1 and CDR2: LGHNA, YSLEER. The CDR3 spans 17 residues. This chain's CDR3 is CASSQDLAGTGNTEAFF.

The chain employs TRBV4-1 and TRBJ2-1; there is no DNA to check the TCRdb D call of TRBD2. The CDR3 length is 15 residues. Germline CDR1 MGHRA, CDR2 YSYEKL. The CDR3 region is CASSQEGGGRSVEFF.

The chain carries TRBV20-1 and TRBJ2-1; lacking DNA, the TRBD2 call made by TCRdb goes unchecked. This CDR3 has 20 amino acids. CDR1 and CDR2 from the germline V gene are DFQATT and SNEGSKA (reference sequence). This CDR3 is CSARPLSGLAGGSSYNEQFF.

This rearrangement joins TRBV29-1 to TRBJ1-2; TCRdb's D call of TRBD1 is untestable without DNA. The CDR3 has 16 residues. CDR1 and CDR2 from the germline V gene are SQVTM and ANQGSEA. CDR3 residues: CSVEMWGRRGDYGYTF.

V and J are TRBV20-1 and TRBJ2-1; TCRdb proposes TRBD2, but this gene call is untestable without DNA. CDR3 size: 15 residues. The germline V gene has CDR1 DFQATT and CDR2 SNEGSKA (reference sequence). CDR3: CSARDRIAGYNEQFF.

V gene TRBV7-6 combines with J gene TRBJ2-7; TCRdb names TRBD2, which stays unverified in the absence of DNA. The CDR3 runs 14 residues. Germline V gene lookup returns CDR1 SGHVS and CDR2 FNYEAQ. This CDR3 is CASSSLDNSYEQYF.